A selection of T cell receptor beta chains follows, all from one sample in a study of spatial heterogeneity in lung cancer. TCRdb ran MiXCR on the 5' RACE reads and lists one entry per CDR3 protein. The sample has 13,000 or so distinct CDR3 sequences, 3% to 4% seen once. The sequenced sample was lung tumor tissue, obtained at surgery. These receptors came from a male donor with early-stage non-small cell lung cancer. The CDR3 runs from the conserved cysteine through the conserved F or W. Fields, in order: D gene, V gene, clone size, J gene, CDR3 protein, CDR3 DNA. A D gene is named only where the DNA matches it firmly. Clone size is stated in some rows and not others, as once, few, many or a class when expanded.

D: .
V: TRBV7-2
size: many
J: TRBJ2-1
CDR3: CASSAHRFYNEQFF
DNA: TGTGCCAGCAGCGCCCATAGATTTTACAATGAGCAGTTCTTC

D: .
V: TRBV10-3
size: many
J: TRBJ1-1
CDR3: CAITKGGVLTEAFF
DNA: TGTGCCATCACCAAGGGGGGAGTTCTCACTGAAGCTTTCTTT

D: TRBD1
V: TRBV19
size: many
J: TRBJ1-2
CDR3: CASLRDRVSDYGYTF
DNA: TGTGCCAGTCTCCGGGACAGGGTATCGGACTATGGCTACACCTTC

D: .
V: TRBV10-2
size: many
J: TRBJ1-4
CDR3: CASKGGTFNEKLFF
DNA: TGCGCCAGCAAGGGGGGGACGTTCAATGAAAAACTGTTTTTT

D: TRBD1
V: TRBV20-1
size: .
J: TRBJ2-7
CDR3: CSASGIPGTGRNYEQYF
DNA: TGCAGTGCTAGTGGGATCCCCGGGACAGGCCGAAACTACGAGCAGTACTTC

D: .
V: TRBV18
size: medium-sized
J: TRBJ1-1
CDR3: CASSPLGINTEAFF
DNA: TGTGCCAGCTCACCACTTGGGATTAACACTGAAGCTTTCTTT

D: TRBD1
V: TRBV19
size: many
J: TRBJ1-1
CDR3: CASSSKTGGGNTEAFF
DNA: TGTGCCAGTAGTTCGAAGACAGGGGGAGGGAACACTGAAGCTTTCTTT

D: .
V: TRBV10-1
size: many
J: TRBJ2-2
CDR3: CASSEAPTGELFF
DNA: TGCGCCAGCAGTGAGGCCCCCACCGGGGAGCTGTTTTTT

D: .
V: TRBV29-1
size: medium-sized
J: TRBJ2-3
CDR3: CSVEDGTDTQYF
DNA: TGCAGCGTTGAAGATGGTACAGATACGCAGTATTTT

D: .
V: TRBV2
size: many
J: TRBJ2-5
CDR3: CASSEGGRGQTQYF
DNA: TGTGCCAGCAGTGAAGGTGGTAGAGGGCAGACCCAGTACTTC

D: TRBD2
V: TRBV12-3/TRBV12-4
size: many
J: TRBJ2-5
CDR3: CASSLNSGGAALETQYF
DNA: TGTGCCAGCAGTTTAAATAGCGGGGGGGCCGCGTTAGAGACCCAGTACTTC

D: .
V: TRBV12-3/TRBV12-4
size: many
J: TRBJ2-3
CDR3: CASNLARGGGRTDTQYF
DNA: TGTGCCAGCAACCTCGCGAGGGGGGGGGGAAGGACAGATACGCAGTATTTT

D: .
V: TRBV2
size: medium-sized
J: TRBJ2-5
CDR3: CASSEIEAGARLETQYF
DNA: TGTGCCAGCAGTGAAATCGAGGCAGGGGCTAGGCTGGAGACCCAGTACTTC

D: .
V: TRBV20-1
size: many
J: TRBJ1-4
CDR3: CSARDDLDINEKLFF
DNA: TGCAGTGCTAGAGATGACTTGGATATCAATGAAAAACTGTTTTTT

D: TRBD1
V: TRBV18
size: few
J: TRBJ2-5
CDR3: CASSLGQGAGETQYF
DNA: TGTGCCAGCTCCCTAGGACAGGGGGCTGGGGAGACCCAGTACTTC

D: .
V: TRBV7-2
size: .
J: TRBJ2-2
CDR3: CVSSPSQGGSTGELFF
DNA: TGTGTCAGCAGCCCAAGTCAGGGCGGAAGCACCGGGGAGCTGTTTTTT

D: TRBD1
V: TRBV4-3
size: many
J: TRBJ1-6
CDR3: CASSQNARQGGNSPLHF
DNA: TGCGCCAGCAGCCAAAACGCCCGACAGGGGGGTAATTCACCCCTCCACTTT

D: .
V: TRBV5-1
size: many
J: TRBJ2-7
CDR3: CASSPLGGVPYEQYF
DNA: TGCGCCAGCAGCCCCCTCGGCGGGGTTCCCTACGAGCAGTACTTC

D: .
V: TRBV6-6
size: many
J: TRBJ2-7
CDR3: CASSRDLRREQYF
DNA: TGTGCCAGCAGCCGGGACCTACGAAGGGAGCAGTACTTC

D: .
V: TRBV3-1
size: medium-sized
J: TRBJ1-2
CDR3: CASSQDRAIRGFLGGYTF
DNA: TGTGCCAGCAGCCAAGATCGGGCAATAAGGGGCTTTCTAGGTGGCTACACCTTC

D: .
V: TRBV11-2
size: medium-sized
J: TRBJ2-6
CDR3: CASSLGGAGANVLTF
DNA: TGTGCCAGCAGCTTAGGGGGCGCTGGGGCCAACGTCCTGACTTTC

D: .
V: TRBV5-5
size: few
J: TRBJ1-2
CDR3: CASSLADNIYGYTF
DNA: TGTGCCAGCAGCTTAGCGGACAACATCTATGGCTACACCTTC

D: .
V: TRBV6-5
size: many
J: TRBJ1-1
CDR3: CASSYSFQGVTEAFF
DNA: TGTGCCAGCAGTTACTCCTTTCAGGGAGTCACTGAAGCTTTCTTT

D: TRBD1
V: TRBV6-5
size: many
J: TRBJ1-2
CDR3: CASSLGRGTGLRSAGYTF
DNA: TGTGCCAGCAGTTTAGGACGTGGGACAGGGCTAAGGTCGGCTGGCTACACCTTC

D: TRBD1
V: TRBV28
size: many
J: TRBJ2-7
CDR3: CASSSPGQSSYEQYF
DNA: TGTGCCAGCAGTTCACCGGGACAGAGCTCCTACGAGCAGTACTTC

D: TRBD1
V: TRBV7-8
size: few
J: TRBJ2-1
CDR3: CAIGGQGNNEQFF
DNA: TGTGCCATCGGGGGACAGGGGAACAATGAGCAGTTCTTC

D: TRBD1
V: TRBV7-7
size: many
J: TRBJ2-7
CDR3: CASSLNRGYEQYF
DNA: TGTGCTAGCAGCTTAAACAGGGGCTACGAGCAGTACTTC

D: .
V: TRBV7-3
size: few
J: TRBJ2-2
CDR3: CASSLGTNTGELFF
DNA: TGTGCCAGCAGCCTGGGGACAAACACCGGGGAGCTGTTTTTT

D: .
V: TRBV12-3/TRBV12-4
size: many
J: TRBJ2-3
CDR3: CASSLTGGTDTQYF
DNA: TGTGCCAGCAGTTTAACGGGGGGCACAGATACGCAGTATTTT

D: .
V: TRBV28
size: many
J: TRBJ1-3
CDR3: CASSLGQTSGNTIYF
DNA: TGTGCCAGCAGTTTAGGACAGACCTCAGGAAACACCATATATTTT

D: .
V: TRBV11-3
size: many
J: TRBJ2-5
CDR3: CASSLAWVGFAETQYF
DNA: TGTGCCAGCAGCTTGGCATGGGTAGGATTCGCGGAGACCCAGTACTTC

D: TRBD1
V: TRBV28
size: many
J: TRBJ1-1
CDR3: CASTRDRGTEAFF
DNA: TGTGCCAGCACAAGGGACAGGGGGACTGAAGCTTTCTTT

D: .
V: TRBV19
size: many
J: TRBJ2-3
CDR3: CASSIRDGTQYF
DNA: TGTGCCAGTAGTATTAGGGATGGGACGCAGTATTTT

D: .
V: TRBV7-9
size: many
J: TRBJ2-3
CDR3: CASSLGGTDTQYF
DNA: TGTGCCAGCAGCTTAGGGGGCACAGATACGCAGTATTTT

D: .
V: TRBV18
size: many
J: TRBJ1-1
CDR3: CASSPRGRLDTEAFF
DNA: TGTGCCAGCTCTCCAAGGGGACGCCTCGACACTGAAGCTTTCTTT

D: TRBD2
V: TRBV5-6
size: medium-sized
J: TRBJ2-1
CDR3: CASSSWTSGLSYNEQFF
DNA: TGTGCCAGCAGCTCCTGGACTAGCGGTCTCTCCTACAATGAGCAGTTCTTC

D: .
V: TRBV7-2
size: many
J: TRBJ1-5
CDR3: CASSLELGQPQHF
DNA: TGTGCCAGCAGCTTAGAACTGGGCCAGCCCCAGCATTTT

D: TRBD1
V: TRBV6-2/TRBV6-3
size: many
J: TRBJ1-5
CDR3: CASSSDRGYSNQPQHF
DNA: TGTGCCAGCAGCAGCGACAGGGGATATAGCAATCAGCCCCAGCATTTT

D: .
V: TRBV2
size: .
J: TRBJ2-3
CDR3: CASSPDASTDTQYF
DNA: TGTGCCAGCAGTCCGGACGCTAGCACAGATACGCAGTATTTT

D: TRBD2
V: TRBV6-2/TRBV6-3
size: few
J: TRBJ2-3
CDR3: CASRTSGSTDTQYF
DNA: TGTGCCAGCAGAACTAGCGGTAGCACAGATACGCAGTATTTT

D: TRBD1
V: TRBV12-3/TRBV12-4
size: medium-sized
J: TRBJ1-5
CDR3: CASSADRDAQPQHF
DNA: TGTGCCAGCAGTGCGGACAGGGACGCTCAGCCCCAGCATTTT

D: TRBD2
V: TRBV5-1
size: many
J: TRBJ2-1
CDR3: CASSPSGGGATYNEQFF
DNA: TGCGCCAGCAGCCCGAGTGGCGGGGGGGCTACCTACAATGAGCAGTTCTTC

D: .
V: TRBV20-1
size: many
J: TRBJ2-7
CDR3: CSASQGDEQYF
DNA: TGCAGTGCTAGTCAAGGGGACGAGCAGTACTTC

D: .
V: TRBV12-3/TRBV12-4
size: many
J: TRBJ2-3
CDR3: CASSLRGDTQYF
DNA: TGTGCCAGCAGTTTAAGAGGGGATACGCAGTATTTT

D: TRBD2
V: TRBV6-2/TRBV6-3
size: many
J: TRBJ2-1
CDR3: CASSYSFGTSSEQFF
DNA: TGTGCCAGCAGTTACTCTTTCGGGACTAGCAGTGAGCAGTTCTTC

D: .
V: TRBV7-3
size: many
J: TRBJ1-1
CDR3: CASSPRGGLANTEAFF
DNA: TGTGCCAGCAGCCCCAGGGGTGGTTTAGCGAACACTGAAGCTTTCTTT

D: .
V: TRBV4-2
size: many
J: TRBJ1-2
CDR3: CASSQDTGPFGVHGYTF
DNA: TGTGCCAGCAGCCAAGATACAGGCCCCTTTGGAGTTCATGGCTACACCTTC

D: .
V: TRBV11-2
size: many
J: TRBJ2-2
CDR3: CASSLALPGVPGELFF
DNA: TGTGCCAGCAGCTTAGCCCTACCCGGGGTCCCCGGGGAGCTGTTTTTT

D: TRBD2
V: TRBV11-2
size: many
J: TRBJ2-3
CDR3: CASSLASPAGTSGARTDTQYF
DNA: TGTGCCAGCAGCTTAGCCAGTCCTGCCGGGACTAGCGGGGCCCGCACAGATACGCAGTATTTT

D: TRBD1
V: TRBV6-5
size: many
J: TRBJ2-3
CDR3: CASRPGQIRTDTQYF
DNA: TGTGCCAGCAGACCGGGACAGATTCGCACAGATACGCAGTATTTT

D: .
V: TRBV20-1
size: many
J: TRBJ1-1
CDR3: CSAWGVTEAFF
DNA: TGCAGTGCTTGGGGGGTCACTGAAGCTTTCTTT

D: .
V: TRBV19
size: few
J: TRBJ1-5
CDR3: CASKWEGSSNQPQNF
DNA: TGTGCCAGCAAATGGGAGGGCTCCAGCAATCAGCCCCAGAATTTT

D: .
V: TRBV7-2
size: many
J: TRBJ1-1
CDR3: CATGGGRTEAFF
DNA: TGTGCCACCGGAGGGGGTCGTACTGAAGCTTTCTTT

D: .
V: TRBV6-5
size: many
J: TRBJ1-5
CDR3: CASSYSRGGSQHF
DNA: TGTGCCAGCAGTTACTCGAGGGGAGGGTCCCAGCATTTT

D: TRBD1
V: TRBV20-1
size: many
J: TRBJ2-1
CDR3: CSATDRGDEQFF
DNA: TGCAGTGCCACGGACAGGGGCGATGAGCAGTTCTTC

D: TRBD1
V: TRBV7-2
size: many
J: TRBJ1-4
CDR3: CASSSTGGPRILFF
DNA: TGTGCCAGCAGCTCTACAGGGGGCCCAAGAATTCTGTTTTTT

D: .
V: TRBV7-2
size: many
J: TRBJ2-7
CDR3: CASSPRGGYEQYF
DNA: TGTGCCAGCAGCCCGAGGGGGGGCTACGAGCAGTACTTC

D: .
V: TRBV2
size: many
J: TRBJ1-5
CDR3: CASSENGKGQPQHF
DNA: TGTGCCAGCAGTGAAAATGGGAAAGGTCAGCCCCAGCATTTT